This T cell receptor beta chain appears in the sequencing data of a study of shared clonotypes between healthy human individuals. Study-level background: The plates for each donor numbered three CD4 naive, three CD4 memory, two CD8 naive and one CD8 memory.

Germline V lookup: CDR1 MNHNS, CDR2 SASEGT. The ends were cut back, 6 bases at V and 6 bases at J, with 7 bases in the middle. The CDR3 extends over 11 amino acids. TCRdb keeps only in-frame clones here, not all; method: immunoSEQ multiplex PCR. This table holds 2 million or so clones, around 96% found once. Study conclusions and caveats: Despite large depth, sorted-subset datasets appeared incompletely sequenced. Shared clonotypes across all four donors exceeded non-shared ones in generation probability. Richness estimates generally favored naive over memory subsets.

Cells designated naive CD8 were CD45RO-negative and were positively selected for CCR7, with terminally differentiated effector memory CD45RA+ cells excluded. As to this clone: Its antigen is not identified.

The clonotype was recovered from a man aged 18 to 30 in good health. The rearrangement links TRBV6-1 to TRBJ2-3, with D unresolved. The sample consisted of naive CD8+ T cells sorted from blood. The CDR3 nucleotides read TGTGCCAGCAGGAGTAAGGATACGCAGTATTTT. Translated: CASRSKDTQYF.